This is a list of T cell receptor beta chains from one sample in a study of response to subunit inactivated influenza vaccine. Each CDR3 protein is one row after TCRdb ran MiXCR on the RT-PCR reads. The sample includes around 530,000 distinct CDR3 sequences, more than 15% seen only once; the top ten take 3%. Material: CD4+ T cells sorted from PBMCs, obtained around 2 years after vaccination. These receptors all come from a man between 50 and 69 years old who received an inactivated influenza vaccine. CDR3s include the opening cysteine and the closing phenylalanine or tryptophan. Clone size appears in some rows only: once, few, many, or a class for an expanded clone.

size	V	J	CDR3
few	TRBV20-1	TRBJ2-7	CSASSGGSYEQYF
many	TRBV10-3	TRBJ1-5	CAISEVDNYQPQHF
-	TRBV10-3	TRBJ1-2	CAISGDRSNYGYTF
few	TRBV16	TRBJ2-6	CASSQSRLSSGANVLTF
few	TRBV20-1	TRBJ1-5	CSAMDRSNQPQHF
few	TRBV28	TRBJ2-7	CASRGQGLTPSYEQYF
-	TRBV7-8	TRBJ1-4	CASSPRRVAEEKLFF
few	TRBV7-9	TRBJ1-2	CASSPPGDNYGYTF
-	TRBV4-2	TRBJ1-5	CASSQEGLRYRRNQPQHF
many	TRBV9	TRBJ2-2	CASSTGQGSTGELFF
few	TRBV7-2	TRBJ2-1	CASSVGWGRGEQFF
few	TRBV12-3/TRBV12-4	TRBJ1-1	CASTREQNTEAFF
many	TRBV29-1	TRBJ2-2	CSVEVGQKNTGELFF
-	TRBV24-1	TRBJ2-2	CATKQDGRAGGELFF
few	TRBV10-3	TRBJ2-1	CAISDHGALGKFF
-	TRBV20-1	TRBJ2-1	CSAMGLAGLNEQFF
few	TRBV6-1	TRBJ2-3	CASNLGPNTDTQYF
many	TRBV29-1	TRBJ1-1	CSVDRGGGTFF
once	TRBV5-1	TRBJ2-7	CASSFSGRAYEQYF
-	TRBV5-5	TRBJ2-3	CASSLLTGVTDTQYF
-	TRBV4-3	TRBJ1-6	CASSQESTGLSPLHF
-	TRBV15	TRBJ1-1	CATSRDRMNTEAFF
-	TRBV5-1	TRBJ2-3	CASSDRGPTDTQYF
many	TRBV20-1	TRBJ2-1	CSARMLAGGPNEQFF
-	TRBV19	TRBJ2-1	CASSEVGGRNIF
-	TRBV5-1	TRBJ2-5	CASSPTGRGETQYF
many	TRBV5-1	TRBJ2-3	CASSLFGSSDTQYF
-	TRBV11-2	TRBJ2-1	CASSLQGSAGKYNEQFF
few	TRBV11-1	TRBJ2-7	CASSIVHYEQYF
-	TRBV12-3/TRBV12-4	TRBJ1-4	CASSLSGQRNEKLFF
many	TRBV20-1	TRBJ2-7	CSAILAGVGYEQYF
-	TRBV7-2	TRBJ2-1	CASSLVGGGSGNEQFF
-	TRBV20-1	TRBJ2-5	CSASWGMNQETQYF
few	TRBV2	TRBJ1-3	CASSVDQGGRNTIYF
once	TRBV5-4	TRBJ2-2	CASSLAKQGSNTGELFF
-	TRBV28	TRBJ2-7	CASTSPSDRGLHEQYF
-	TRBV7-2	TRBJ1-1	CASSSDAMLLWTEAFF
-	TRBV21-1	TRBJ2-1	CASTRALSARWPYNEQFF
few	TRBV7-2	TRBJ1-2	CASSFLNTGEDGYTF
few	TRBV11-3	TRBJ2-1	CASSQLTCF
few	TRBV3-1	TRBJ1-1	CASSRKGLPEAFF
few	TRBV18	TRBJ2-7	CASRQGSFYEQYF
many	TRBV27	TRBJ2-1	CASRRDLGYNEQFF
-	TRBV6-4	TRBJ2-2	CASSDYLLGGSNTGELFF
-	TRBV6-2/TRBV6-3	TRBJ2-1	CASRLAGVLGNEQFF
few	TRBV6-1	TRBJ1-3	CASSEPGSGNTIYF
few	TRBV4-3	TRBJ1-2	CASSQPDRENGYTF
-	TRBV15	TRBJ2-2	CATSRAGELFF
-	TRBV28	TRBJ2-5	CASSFGRVRAQETQYF
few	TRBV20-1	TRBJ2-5	CSARRGLAQETQYF
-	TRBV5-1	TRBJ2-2	CASSLSPRGVNTGELFF
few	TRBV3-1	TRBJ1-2	CASSQGQGFGYTF
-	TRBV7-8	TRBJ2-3	CASSPQVDTQYF
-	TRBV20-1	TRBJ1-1	CSASKALMNTEAFF